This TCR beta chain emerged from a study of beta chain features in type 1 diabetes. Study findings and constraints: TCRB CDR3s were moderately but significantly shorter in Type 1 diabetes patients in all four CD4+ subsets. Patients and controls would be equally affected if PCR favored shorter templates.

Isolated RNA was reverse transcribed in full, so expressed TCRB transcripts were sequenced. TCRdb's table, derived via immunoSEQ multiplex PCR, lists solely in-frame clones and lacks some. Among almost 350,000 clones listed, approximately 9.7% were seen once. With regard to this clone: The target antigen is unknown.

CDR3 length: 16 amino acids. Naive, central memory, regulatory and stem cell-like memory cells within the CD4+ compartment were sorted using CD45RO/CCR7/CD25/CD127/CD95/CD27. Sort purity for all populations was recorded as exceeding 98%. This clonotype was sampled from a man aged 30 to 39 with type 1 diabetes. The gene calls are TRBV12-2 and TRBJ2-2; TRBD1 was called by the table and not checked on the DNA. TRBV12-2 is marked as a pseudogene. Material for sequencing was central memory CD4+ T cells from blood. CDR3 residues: CASRSHVRENTGELFF. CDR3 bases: TGTGCAAGTCGCTCCCACGTCAGGGAGAACACCGGGGAGCTGTTTTTT.